This TCR beta chain was retrieved from a study of Ad26.COV2.S vaccination and SARS-CoV-2 variants. Findings of the study overall: Reportedly, after vaccination the spike-specific CD8+ and CD4+ T cell responses displayed substantial breadth.

The data were produced by immunoSEQ multiplex PCR, yet TCRdb's version contains in-frame clones alone and is incomplete. Of over 250,000 clones in the sample, about 89% were seen once. Treatment indicated: around 19 received Ad26.COV2.S at low or high dose, single or two shots; several received placebo; per-sample allocation not given. After the first vaccine or placebo injection, samples were drawn on day 63. Adults aged 18-55 years in Boston included the donor. The CDR3 covers 16 residues. On this clone itself: The antigen is unknown.

The specimen was peripheral blood, collected in a trial of Ad26.COV2.S vaccine versus placebo. The source is a person aged 18-65 years who received the Ad26.COV2.S COVID-19 vaccine or a placebo. The chain couples TRBV7-5 to TRBJ2-7; the D call TRBD2 from the table was never checked on the DNA. TRBV7-5 is flagged as a pseudogene. The CDR3 DNA reads as TGTGCCAGAAGCTTAGAGGCGGGGGAAAGCTCCTACGAGCAGTACTTC. The encoded protein is CARSLEAGESSYEQYF.